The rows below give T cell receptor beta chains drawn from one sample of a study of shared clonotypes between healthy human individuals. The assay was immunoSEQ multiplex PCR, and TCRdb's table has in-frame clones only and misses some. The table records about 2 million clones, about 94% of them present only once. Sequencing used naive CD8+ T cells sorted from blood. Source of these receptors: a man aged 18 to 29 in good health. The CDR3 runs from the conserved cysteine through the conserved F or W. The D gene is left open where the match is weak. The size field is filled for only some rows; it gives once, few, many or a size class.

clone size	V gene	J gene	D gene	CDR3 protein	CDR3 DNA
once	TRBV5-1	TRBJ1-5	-	CASSLVGGVQPQHF	TGCGCCAGCAGCTTGGTCGGGGGTGTTCAGCCCCAGCATTTT
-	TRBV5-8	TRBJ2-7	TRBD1	CASSWETGWYEQYF	TGTGCCAGCAGCTGGGAGACAGGGTGGTACGAGCAGTACTTC
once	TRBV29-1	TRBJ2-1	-	CSAGTDSYNEQFF	TGCAGCGCTGGGACGGACTCCTACAATGAGCAGTTCTTC
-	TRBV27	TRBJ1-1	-	CASSSFPQGQLGGTEAFF	TGTGCCAGCAGTTCCTTCCCCCAGGGGCAGCTGGGGGGCACTGAAGCTTTCTTT
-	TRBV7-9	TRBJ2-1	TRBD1	CASTPQGAYNEQFF	TGTGCCAGCACCCCTCAGGGGGCCTACAATGAGCAGTTCTTC
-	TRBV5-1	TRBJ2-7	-	CASSPTDPLLEQYF	TGCGCCAGCAGTCCCACAGACCCTCTATTGGAGCAGTACTTC
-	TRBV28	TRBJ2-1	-	CASSPPRTDEQFF	TGTGCCAGCAGTCCTCCCCGGACTGATGAGCAGTTCTTC
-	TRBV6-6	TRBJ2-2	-	CASRGADVGELFF	TGTGCCAGCAGGGGAGCAGATGTGGGGGAGCTGTTTTTT
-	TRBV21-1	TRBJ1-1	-	CASSTGGTLGRGVPNTEAFF	TGTGCCAGCAGCACCGGTGGGACTCTCGGCCGGGGGGTCCCGAACACTGAAGCTTTCTTT
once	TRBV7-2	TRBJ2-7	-	CASSLAGGPYEQYF	TGTGCCAGCAGCTTAGCGGGGGGACCCTACGAGCAGTACTTC
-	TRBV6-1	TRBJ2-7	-	CASSDLLQGREQYF	TGTGCCAGCAGTGATCTCCTACAGGGAAGGGAGCAGTACTTC
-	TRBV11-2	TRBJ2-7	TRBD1	CASSPWTGTPYEQYF	TGTGCCAGCAGCCCCTGGACAGGGACACCCTACGAGCAGTACTTC
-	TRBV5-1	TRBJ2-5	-	CASSLVARKETQYF	TGCGCCAGCAGCTTAGTGGCTAGGAAAGAGACCCAGTACTTC
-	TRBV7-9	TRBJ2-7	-	CASSLAQGTSYEQYF	TGTGCCAGCAGCTTAGCCCAGGGGACGTCCTACGAGCAGTACTTC
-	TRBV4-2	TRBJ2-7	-	CASSPRLGYEQYF	TGTGCCAGCAGCCCGAGACTCGGATACGAGCAGTACTTC
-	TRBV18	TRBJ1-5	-	CASSPMTSLNQPQHF	TGTGCCAGCTCACCAATGACCAGCCTCAATCAGCCCCAGCATTTT
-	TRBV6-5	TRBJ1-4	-	CASRPTGGTNEKLFF	TGTGCCAGCAGGCCCACAGGAGGAACTAATGAAAAACTGTTTTTT
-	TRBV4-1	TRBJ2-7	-	CASSQTEIASYEQYF	TGCGCCAGCAGCCAAACAGAGATCGCCTCCTACGAGCAGTACTTC
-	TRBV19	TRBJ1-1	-	CASRSISEAFF	TGTGCCAGTAGGTCCATTTCTGAAGCTTTCTTT
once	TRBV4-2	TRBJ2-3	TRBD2	CASSRPRELDTQYF	TGTGCCAGCAGCCGCCCGCGGGAGCTGGATACGCAGTATTTT
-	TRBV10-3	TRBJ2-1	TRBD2	CAISEAPAGGPVQFF	TGTGCCATCAGTGAGGCTCCAGCGGGAGGGCCGGTGCAGTTCTTC
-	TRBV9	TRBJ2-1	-	CASSVGDGDYNEQFF	TGTGCCAGCAGCGTAGGTGACGGAGACTACAATGAGCAGTTCTTC
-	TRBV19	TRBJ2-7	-	CASSIGPDGVYEQYF	TGTGCCAGTAGTATCGGTCCGGACGGGGTGTACGAGCAGTACTTC
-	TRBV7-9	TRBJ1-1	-	CASSLSWGRMNTEAFF	TGTGCCAGCAGCTTATCCTGGGGTAGAATGAACACTGAAGCTTTCTTT
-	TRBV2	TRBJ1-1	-	CASGVTRQVGAFF	TGTGCCAGCGGGGTCACCCGTCAGGTTGGGGCTTTCTTT
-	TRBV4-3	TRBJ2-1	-	CASSQDYRVEVLSTAFYNEQFF	TGCGCCAGCAGCCAAGACTACAGGGTTGAGGTTCTGTCTACCGCATTCTACAATGAGCAGTTCTTC
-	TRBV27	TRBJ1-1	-	CASSFRGGTTEAFF	TGTGCCAGCAGTTTTAGAGGAGGGACCACTGAAGCTTTCTTT
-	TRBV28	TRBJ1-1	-	CASSSRGDWNTEAFF	TGTGCCAGCAGTTCCCGGGGCGATTGGAACACTGAAGCTTTCTTT
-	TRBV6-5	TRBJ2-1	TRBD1	CASKETGFYNEQFF	TGTGCCAGCAAGGAGACAGGGTTTTACAATGAGCAGTTCTTC
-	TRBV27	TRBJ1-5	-	CASRPGWGSNQPQHF	TGTGCCAGCAGACCAGGATGGGGCAGCAATCAGCCCCAGCATTTT
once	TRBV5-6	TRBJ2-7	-	CASSYGATLQPYEQYF	TGTGCCAGCAGCTACGGGGCCACCTTACAACCCTACGAGCAGTACTTC
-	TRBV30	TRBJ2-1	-	CAWAPAGSYNEQFF	TGTGCCTGGGCGCCAGCGGGCTCCTACAATGAGCAGTTCTTC
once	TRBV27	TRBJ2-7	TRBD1	CASSLRTGMEGSEQYF	TGTGCCAGCAGTCTACGGACAGGGATGGAGGGGAGCGAGCAGTACTTC
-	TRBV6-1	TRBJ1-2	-	CASSESWGGANYGYTF	TGTGCCAGCAGTGAATCTTGGGGGGGGGCTAACTATGGCTACACCTTC
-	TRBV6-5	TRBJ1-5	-	CASSYGVGGNQPQHF	TGTGCCAGCAGTTACGGGGTCGGGGGGAATCAGCCCCAGCATTTT
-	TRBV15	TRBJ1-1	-	CATSRQRTVNTEAFF	TGTGCCACCAGCAGACAGCGGACCGTAAACACTGAAGCTTTCTTT
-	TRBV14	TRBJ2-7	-	CASSQVYEEQYF	TGTGCCAGCAGCCAAGTATATGAAGAGCAGTACTTC
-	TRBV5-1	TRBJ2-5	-	CASSLGRAVEETQYF	TGCGCCAGCAGCTTGGGCAGGGCGGTGGAAGAGACCCAGTACTTC
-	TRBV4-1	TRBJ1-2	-	CASSGVYGYTF	TGCGCCAGCAGCGGGGTCTATGGCTACACCTTC
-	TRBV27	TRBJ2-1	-	CASSLSAGANSYNEQFF	TGTGCCAGCAGTTTATCTGCGGGGGCGAACTCCTACAATGAGCAGTTCTTC
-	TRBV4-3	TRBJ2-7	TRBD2	CASSQGLDYEQYF	TGCGCCAGCAGCCAGGGACTAGACTACGAGCAGTACTTC
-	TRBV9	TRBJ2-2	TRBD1	CASSDRGTGELFF	TGTGCCAGCAGCGACAGGGGGACCGGGGAGCTGTTTTTT